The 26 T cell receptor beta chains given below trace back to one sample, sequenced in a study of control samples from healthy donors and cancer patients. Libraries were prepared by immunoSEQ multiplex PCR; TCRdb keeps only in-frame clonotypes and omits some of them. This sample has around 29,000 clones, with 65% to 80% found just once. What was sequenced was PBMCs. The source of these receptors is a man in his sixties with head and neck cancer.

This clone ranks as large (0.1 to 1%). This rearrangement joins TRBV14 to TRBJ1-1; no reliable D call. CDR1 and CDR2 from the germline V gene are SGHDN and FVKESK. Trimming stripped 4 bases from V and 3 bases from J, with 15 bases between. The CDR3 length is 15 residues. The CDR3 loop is CASSPRTGWDTEAFF. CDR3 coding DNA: TGTGCCAGCAGCCCCCGAACGGGATGGGACACTGAAGCTTTCTTT.

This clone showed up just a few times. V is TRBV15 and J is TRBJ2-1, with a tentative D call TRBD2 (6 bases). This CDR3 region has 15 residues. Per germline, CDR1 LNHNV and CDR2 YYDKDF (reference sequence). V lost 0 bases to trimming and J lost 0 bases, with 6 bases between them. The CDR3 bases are TGTGCCACCAGCAGAGATAGCGGCTCCTACAATGAGCAGTTCTTC. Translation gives CATSRDSGSYNEQFF.

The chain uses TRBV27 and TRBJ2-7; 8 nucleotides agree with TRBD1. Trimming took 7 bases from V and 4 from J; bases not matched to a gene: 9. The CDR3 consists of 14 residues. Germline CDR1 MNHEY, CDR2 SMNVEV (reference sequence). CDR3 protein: CASTSGTGLYEQYF. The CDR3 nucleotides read TGTGCCAGCACCTCCGGGACAGGCTTATACGAGCAGTACTTC.

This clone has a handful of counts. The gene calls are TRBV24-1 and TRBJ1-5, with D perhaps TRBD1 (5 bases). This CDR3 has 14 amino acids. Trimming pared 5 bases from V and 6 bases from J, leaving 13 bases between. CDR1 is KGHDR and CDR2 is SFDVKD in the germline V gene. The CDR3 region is CATSGDGTLQPQHF. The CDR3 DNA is TGTGCCACCAGTGGGGACGGGACTCTTCAGCCCCAGCATTTT.

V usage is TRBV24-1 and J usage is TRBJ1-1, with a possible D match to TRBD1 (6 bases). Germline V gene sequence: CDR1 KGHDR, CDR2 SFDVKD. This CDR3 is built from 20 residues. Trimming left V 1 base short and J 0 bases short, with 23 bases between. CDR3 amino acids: CATSDFGGNGGAGVNTEAFF. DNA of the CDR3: TGTGCCACCAGTGATTTTGGGGGGAATGGGGGCGCGGGAGTGAACACTGAAGCTTTCTTT.

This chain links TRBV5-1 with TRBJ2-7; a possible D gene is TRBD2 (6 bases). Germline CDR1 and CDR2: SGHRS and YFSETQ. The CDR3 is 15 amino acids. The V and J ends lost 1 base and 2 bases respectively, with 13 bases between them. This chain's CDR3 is CASSLMTSDPYEQYF. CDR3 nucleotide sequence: TGCGCCAGCAGCTTGATGACTAGTGATCCCTACGAGCAGTACTTC.

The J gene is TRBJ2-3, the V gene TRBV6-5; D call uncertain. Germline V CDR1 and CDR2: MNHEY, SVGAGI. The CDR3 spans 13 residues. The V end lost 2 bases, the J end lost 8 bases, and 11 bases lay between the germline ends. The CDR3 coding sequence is TGTGCCAGCAGTTACCCGGGTGAAGGTACGCAGTATTTT. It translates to CASSYPGEGTQYF.

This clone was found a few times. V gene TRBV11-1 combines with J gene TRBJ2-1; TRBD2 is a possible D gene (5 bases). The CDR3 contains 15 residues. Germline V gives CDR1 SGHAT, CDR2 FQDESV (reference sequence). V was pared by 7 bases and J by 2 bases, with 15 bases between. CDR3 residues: CASIPGILPYNEQFF. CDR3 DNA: TGTGCCAGCATCCCCGGGATCCTACCCTACAATGAGCAGTTCTTC.

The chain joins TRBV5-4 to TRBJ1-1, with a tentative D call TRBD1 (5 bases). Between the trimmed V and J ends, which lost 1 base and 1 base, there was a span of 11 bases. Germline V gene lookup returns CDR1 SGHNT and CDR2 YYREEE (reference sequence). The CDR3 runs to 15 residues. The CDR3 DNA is TGTGCCAGCAGCTTGAGAGGGGCCGGGAACACTGAAGCTTTCTTT. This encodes CASSLRGAGNTEAFF.

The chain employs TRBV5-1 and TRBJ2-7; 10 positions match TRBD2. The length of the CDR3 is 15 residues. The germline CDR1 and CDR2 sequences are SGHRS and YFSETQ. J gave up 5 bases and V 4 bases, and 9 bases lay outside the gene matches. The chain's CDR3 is CASSPWTSGGDEQYF. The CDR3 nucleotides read TGCGCCAGCAGCCCTTGGACTAGCGGAGGGGACGAGCAGTACTTC.

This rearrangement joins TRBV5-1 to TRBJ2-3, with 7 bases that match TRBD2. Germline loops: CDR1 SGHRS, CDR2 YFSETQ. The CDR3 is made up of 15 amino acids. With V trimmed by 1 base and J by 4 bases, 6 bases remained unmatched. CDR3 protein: CASSLSGKTSDTQYF. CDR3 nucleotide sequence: TGCGCCAGCAGCTTGAGCGGGAAGACCTCAGATACGCAGTATTTT.

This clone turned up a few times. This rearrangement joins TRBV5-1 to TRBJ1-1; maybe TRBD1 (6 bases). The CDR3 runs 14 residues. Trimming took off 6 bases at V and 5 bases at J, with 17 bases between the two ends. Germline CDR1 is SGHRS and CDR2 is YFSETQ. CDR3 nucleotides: TGCGCCAGCAAAGTAGGGGGGGCTCGAACTGAAGCTTTCTTT. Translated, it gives CASKVGGARTEAFF.

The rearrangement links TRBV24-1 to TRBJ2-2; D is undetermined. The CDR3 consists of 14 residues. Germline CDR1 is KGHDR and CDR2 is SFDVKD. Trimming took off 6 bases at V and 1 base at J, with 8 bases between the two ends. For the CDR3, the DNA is TGTGCCACCAGTTCACACCGGAACACCGGGGAGCTGTTTTTT. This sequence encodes CATSSHRNTGELFF.

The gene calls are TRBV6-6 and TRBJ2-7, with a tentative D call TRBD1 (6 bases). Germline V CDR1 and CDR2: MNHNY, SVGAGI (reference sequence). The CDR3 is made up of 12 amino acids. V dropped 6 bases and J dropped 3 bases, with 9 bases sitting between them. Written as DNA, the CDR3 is TGTGCCAGCAGGAGGGACATCTACGAGCAGTACTTC. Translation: CASRRDIYEQYF.

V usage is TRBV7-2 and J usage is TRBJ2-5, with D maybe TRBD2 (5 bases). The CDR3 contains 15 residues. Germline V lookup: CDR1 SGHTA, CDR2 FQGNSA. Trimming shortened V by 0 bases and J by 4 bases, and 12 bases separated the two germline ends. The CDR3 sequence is CASSLASAAGETQYF. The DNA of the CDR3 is TGTGCCAGCAGCTTAGCTAGCGCGGCAGGAGAGACCCAGTACTTC. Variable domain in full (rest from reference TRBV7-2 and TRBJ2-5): GAGVSQSPSNKVTEKGKDVELRCDPISGHTALYWYRQSLGQGLEFLIYFQGNSAPDKSGLPSDRFSAERTGGSVSTLTIQRTQQEDSAVYLCASSLASAAGETQYFGPGTRLLVL.

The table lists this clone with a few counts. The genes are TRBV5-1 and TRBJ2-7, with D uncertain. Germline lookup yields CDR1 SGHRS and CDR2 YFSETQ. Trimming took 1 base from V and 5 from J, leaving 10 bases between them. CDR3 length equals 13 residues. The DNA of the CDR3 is TGCGCCAGCAGCTTGTCGACCGGAAACGAGCAGTACTTC. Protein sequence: CASSLSTGNEQYF.

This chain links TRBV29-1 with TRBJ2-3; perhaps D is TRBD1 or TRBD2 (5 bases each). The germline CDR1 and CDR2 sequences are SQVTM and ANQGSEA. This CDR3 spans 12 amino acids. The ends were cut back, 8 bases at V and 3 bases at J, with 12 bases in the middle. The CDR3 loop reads CSLLEGTDTQYF. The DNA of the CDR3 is TGCAGCCTCCTTGAGGGGACAGATACGCAGTATTTT.

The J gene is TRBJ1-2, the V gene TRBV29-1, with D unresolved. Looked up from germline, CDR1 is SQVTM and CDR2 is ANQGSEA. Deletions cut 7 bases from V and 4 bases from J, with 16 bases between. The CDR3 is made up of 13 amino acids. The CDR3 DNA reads TGCAGCGCCACCGTGCGGGCGAGCTATGGCTACACCTTC. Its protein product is CSATVRASYGYTF. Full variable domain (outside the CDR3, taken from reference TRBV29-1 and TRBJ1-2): SAVISQKPSRDICQRGTSLTIQCQVDSQVTMMFWYRQQPGQSLTLIATANQGSEATYESGFVIDKFPISRPNLTFSTLTVSNMSPEDSSIYLCSATVRASYGYTFGSGTRLTVV.

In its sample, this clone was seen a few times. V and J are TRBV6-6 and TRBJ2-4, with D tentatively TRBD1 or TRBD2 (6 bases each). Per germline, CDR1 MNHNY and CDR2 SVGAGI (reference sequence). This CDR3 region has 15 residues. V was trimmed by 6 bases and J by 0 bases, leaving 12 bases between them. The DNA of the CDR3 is TGTGCCAGCAGGGGGGGCGAGCTAGCCAAAAACATTCAGTACTTC. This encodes CASRGGELAKNIQYF.

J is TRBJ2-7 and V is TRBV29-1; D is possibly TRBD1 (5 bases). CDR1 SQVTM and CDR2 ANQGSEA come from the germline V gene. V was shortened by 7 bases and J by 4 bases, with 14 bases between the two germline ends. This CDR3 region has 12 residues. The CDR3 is CSGWGTGYEQYF. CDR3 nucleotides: TGCAGCGGCTGGGGTACAGGTTACGAGCAGTACTTC.

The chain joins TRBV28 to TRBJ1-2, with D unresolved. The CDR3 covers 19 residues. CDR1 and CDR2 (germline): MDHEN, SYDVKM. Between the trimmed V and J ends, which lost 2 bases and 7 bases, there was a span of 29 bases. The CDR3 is CASSLMGVGRRSPSGGYTF. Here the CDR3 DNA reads TGTGCCAGCAGTTTAATGGGTGTTGGCAGGAGGTCCCCCTCGGGTGGCTACACCTTC.

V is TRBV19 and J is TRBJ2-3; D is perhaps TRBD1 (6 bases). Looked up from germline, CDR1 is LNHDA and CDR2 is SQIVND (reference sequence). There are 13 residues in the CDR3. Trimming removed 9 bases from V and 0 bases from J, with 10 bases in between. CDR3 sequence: CASGTLSTDTQYF. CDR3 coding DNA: TGTGCCAGCGGGACACTCAGCACAGATACGCAGTATTTT.

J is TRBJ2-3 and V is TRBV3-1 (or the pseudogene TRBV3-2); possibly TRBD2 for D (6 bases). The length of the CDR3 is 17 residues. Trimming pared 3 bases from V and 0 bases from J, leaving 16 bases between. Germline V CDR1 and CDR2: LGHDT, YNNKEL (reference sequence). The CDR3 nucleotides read TGTGCCAGCAGCCACCGGCTGACGGGAGTGAGCACAGATACGCAGTATTTT. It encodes CASSHRLTGVSTDTQYF.

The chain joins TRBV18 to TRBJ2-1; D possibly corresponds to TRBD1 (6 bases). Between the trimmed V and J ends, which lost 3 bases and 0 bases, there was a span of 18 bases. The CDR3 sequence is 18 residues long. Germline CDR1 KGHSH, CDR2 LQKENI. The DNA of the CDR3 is TGTGCCAGCTCACCGGGGACACACTTCCTGAGCTCCTACAATGAGCAGTTCTTC. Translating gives CASSPGTHFLSSYNEQFF.

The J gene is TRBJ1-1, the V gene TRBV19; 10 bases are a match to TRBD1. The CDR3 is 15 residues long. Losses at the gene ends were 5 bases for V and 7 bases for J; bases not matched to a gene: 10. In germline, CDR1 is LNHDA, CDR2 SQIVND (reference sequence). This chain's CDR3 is CASSLQWTGGFEAFF. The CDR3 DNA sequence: TGTGCCAGTAGTTTACAATGGACAGGGGGTTTTGAAGCTTTCTTT.

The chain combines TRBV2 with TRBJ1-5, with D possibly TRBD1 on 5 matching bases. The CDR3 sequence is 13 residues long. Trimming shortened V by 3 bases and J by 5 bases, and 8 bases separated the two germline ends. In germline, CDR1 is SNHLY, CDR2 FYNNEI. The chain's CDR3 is CASSDAGDQPQHF. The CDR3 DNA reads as TGTGCCAGCAGTGATGCGGGGGATCAGCCCCAGCATTTT.